These 11 T cell receptor beta chains share one sample of origin, sequenced in a study of blood T cell repertoires in COVID-19. Data came from immunoSEQ multiplex PCR; TCRdb stores just in-frame clones and leaves some out. Among roughly 220,000 clones listed, roughly 85% were seen once. Sequences were obtained from peripheral blood. The source of these receptors is a man aged 25 to 45 who had recovered from COVID-19.

The V gene is TRBV6-6, the J gene TRBJ2-1, with D possibly matching TRBD1 (5 bases). CDR1 is MNHNY, CDR2 SVGAGI, per germline (reference sequence). V was pared by 2 bases and J by 1 base, with 9 bases between. The CDR3 runs 15 residues. CDR3 nucleotides: TGTGCCAGCAGTTACGGGGCAGGGTCCTACAATGAGCAGTTCTTC. Amino acid sequence: CASSYGAGSYNEQFF.

The genes are TRBV25-1 and TRBJ2-7; 11 bases map to TRBD2. The length of the CDR3 is 18 residues. From germline, CDR1 is MGHDK and CDR2 SYGVNS. The V and J ends lost 2 bases and 0 bases, in that order; junction bases with no gene match: 9. This CDR3 is CASSEGASGGSASYEQYF. The CDR3 DNA follows: TGTGCCAGCAGTGAAGGAGCTAGCGGGGGGTCCGCCTCCTACGAGCAGTACTTC.

This clone was seen once. The chain joins TRBV27 to TRBJ1-6; TRBD1 agrees at 7 bases. After removal of 6 bases from V and 7 bases from J, the junction contained 9 bases not matched to a gene. CDR3 length: 15 residues. CDR1 and CDR2 from the germline V gene are MNHEY and SMNVEV (reference sequence). CDR3 amino acids: CASSPATGLNSPLHF. The CDR3 coding sequence is TGTGCCAGCAGCCCCGCGACAGGGTTGAATTCACCCCTCCACTTT.

The V and J genes are TRBV6-1 and TRBJ1-1, with D maybe TRBD1 (6 bases). V lost 4 bases and J 3 bases, leaving 21 bases between the germline ends. This CDR3 spans 17 amino acids. Per the germline V gene, CDR1 is MNHNS and CDR2 is SASEGT. The CDR3 DNA is TGTGCCAGCAGTGGCTCCCAATGGGGGGGCTTGGACACTGAAGCTTTCTTT. Translated: CASSGSQWGGLDTEAFF.

This clone was observed once. The chain carries TRBV7-9 and TRBJ1-2; D uncertain. V was pared by 5 bases and J by 6 bases, with 10 bases between. This CDR3 comprises 12 residues. Per the germline V gene, CDR1 is SEHNR and CDR2 is FQNEAQ (reference sequence). The CDR3 sequence: CASSPRSDGYTF. DNA for the CDR3: TGTGCCAGCAGCCCTAGGTCGGATGGCTACACCTTC.

The V gene is TRBV28, the J gene TRBJ1-4, with TRBD1 as a possible D gene (5 bases). V lost 10 bases, J lost 5 bases, and 14 bases lay in between. Germline CDR1 reads MDHEN; CDR2 reads SYDVKM. There are 13 residues in the CDR3. CDR3 nucleotides: TGTGCCATTTGGGGCAGACTGAATGAAAAACTGTTTTTT. It specifies CAIWGRLNEKLFF.

The chain links TRBV6-2 or TRBV6-3 to TRBJ1-5; 7 nucleotides line up with TRBD1. Germline trimming cut 5 bases from V and 7 bases from J; bases unmatched to any gene: 8. CDR1 is MNHEY, CDR2 SVGEGT, per germline. This CDR3 has 14 residues. CDR3 loop: CASSRLIGGQPQHF. The CDR3 nucleotides read TGTGCCAGCAGTCGGCTCATAGGGGGCCAGCCCCAGCATTTT.

The CDR3 DNA reads TGTGCCAGCCGGGGGGAAAACACCATATATTTT. Its protein is CASRGENTIYF. This chain links TRBV14 with TRBJ1-3; weak D call: TRBD1 (5 bases). This CDR3 contains 11 residues. With 8 bases removed from V and 6 bases from J, the gap between germline ends came to 8 bases. Germline V gives CDR1 SGHDN, CDR2 FVKESK.

The chain employs TRBV19 and TRBJ2-2; D is possibly TRBD1 (6 bases). The CDR3 is made up of 14 amino acids. Trimming shortened V by 7 bases and J by 5 bases, and 14 bases separated the two germline ends. Germline loops: CDR1 LNHDA, CDR2 SQIVND (reference sequence). The CDR3 loop is CASIRPQGTGELFF. In DNA form, the CDR3 reads TGTGCCAGTATACGTCCGCAGGGGACCGGGGAGCTGTTTTTT.

The chain uses TRBV20-1 and TRBJ1-1, with D possibly being TRBD1 (5 bases). The CDR3 consists of 13 residues. The germline V gene encodes CDR1 DFQATT and CDR2 SNEGSKA (reference sequence). The ends were cut back, 3 bases at V and 6 bases at J, with 14 bases in the middle. In DNA, the CDR3 is TGCAGTGCTAGTCCCACAGGAAACCCTGAAGCTTTCTTT. Translated: CSASPTGNPEAFF.

The CDR3 nucleotides are TGTGCCAGCAGCGAGCGCTACAGGGTTAACACTGAAGCTTTCTTT. Its protein product is CASSERYRVNTEAFF. This sequence joins TRBV13 and TRBJ1-1; possibly TRBD1 for D (6 bases). This CDR3 has 15 residues. Germline V lookup: CDR1 PRHDT, CDR2 FYEKMQ (reference sequence). Trimming removed 5 bases from V and 2 bases from J, with 15 bases in between.